This T cell receptor beta chain comes out of a study of shared clonotypes between healthy human individuals. Study-level background: CD4 naive and CD4 memory each took three plates per donor, while CD8 naive took two and CD8 memory one.

Per the original data handling: Junction-only sequences without quality scores came from ImmunoSEQ, so filtering differed. TCRdb keeps only in-frame clones here, not all; method: immunoSEQ multiplex PCR. V, J and clone size are taken as reported in that table, and D and trimming were inferred from the DNA itself. The table includes about 820,000 clones, 80% to 95% detected once. Naive CD8 isolation took CD45RO-negative cells positively selected for CCR7 and excluded terminally differentiated effector memory CD45RA+ cells. V dropped 5 bases and J dropped 6 bases, with 10 bases sitting between them. Germline assignment: CDR1 SGHTA and CDR2 FQGNSA. There are 13 residues in the CDR3.

The sample was naive CD8+ T cells sorted from blood. The genes are TRBV7-2 and TRBJ2-2, with no clear D. This TCR derives from a man under 40 in good health. The CDR3 coding sequence is TGTGCCAGCAGCCGACTCGGCCCCGGGGAGCTGTTTTTT. It specifies CASSRLGPGELFF.